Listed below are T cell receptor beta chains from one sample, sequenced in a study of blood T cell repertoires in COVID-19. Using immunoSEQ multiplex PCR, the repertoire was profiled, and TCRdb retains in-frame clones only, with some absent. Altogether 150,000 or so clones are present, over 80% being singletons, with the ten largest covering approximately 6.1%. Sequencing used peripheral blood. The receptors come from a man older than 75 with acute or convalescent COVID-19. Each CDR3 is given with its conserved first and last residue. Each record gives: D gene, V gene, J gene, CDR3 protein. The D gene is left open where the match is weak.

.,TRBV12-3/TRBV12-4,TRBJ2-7,CASRRDTAYEQYF
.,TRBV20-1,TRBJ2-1,CSASGSPSSYNEQFF
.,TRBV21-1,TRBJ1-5,CASSKDQGAVGYSNQPQHF
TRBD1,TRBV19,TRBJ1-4,CAAGRQGNEKLFF
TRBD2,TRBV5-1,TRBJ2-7,CASRLAGDSYEQYF
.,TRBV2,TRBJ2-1,CASSGVGYNEQFF
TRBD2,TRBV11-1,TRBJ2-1,CASSLGTSDNEQFF
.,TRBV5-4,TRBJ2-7,CASSFDGTSFYEQYF
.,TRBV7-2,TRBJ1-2,CASSLGAGPHGYTF
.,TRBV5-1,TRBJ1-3,CASSGGASGNTIYF
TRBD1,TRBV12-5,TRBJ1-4,CASGSTGGTEKLFF
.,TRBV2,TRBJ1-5,CASSEEGQPQHF
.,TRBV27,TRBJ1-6,CASSSKGHNSPLHF
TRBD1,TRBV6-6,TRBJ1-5,CASSTGVIQPQHF
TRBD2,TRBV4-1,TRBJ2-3,CASSQGLVGGSDTQYF
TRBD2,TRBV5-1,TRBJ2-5,CASSLYGLATQETQYF
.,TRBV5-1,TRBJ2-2,CASSSAGRGNTGELFF
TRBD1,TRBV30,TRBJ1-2,CAWSKGARYGYTF
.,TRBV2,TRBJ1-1,CASSASDSNTEAFF
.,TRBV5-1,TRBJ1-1,CASSLGAPNTEAFF
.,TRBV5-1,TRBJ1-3,CASSLSGADGNTIYF
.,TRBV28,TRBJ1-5,CASSSTGKREPQHF
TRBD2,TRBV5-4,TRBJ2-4,CASSSGGVNIQYF
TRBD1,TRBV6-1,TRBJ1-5,CASSGTGTGWGQPQHF
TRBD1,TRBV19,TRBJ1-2,CASSAEKTGTGGYTF
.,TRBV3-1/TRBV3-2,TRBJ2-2,CASSQAGSDSTGELFF
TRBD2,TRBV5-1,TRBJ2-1,CASSIGTNYNEQFF
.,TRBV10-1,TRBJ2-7,CASSEGIAVSEQYF
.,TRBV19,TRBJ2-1,CASSTVQLSYNEQFF
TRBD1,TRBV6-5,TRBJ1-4,CASGSGTGNEKLFF
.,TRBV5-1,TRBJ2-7,CASRETYRAYEQYF
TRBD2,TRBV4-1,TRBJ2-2,CASSQEQVVGLAGGRPGELFF
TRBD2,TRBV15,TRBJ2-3,CATSRGLGSGRAGWVTQYF
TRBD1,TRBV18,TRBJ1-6,CASSPGDRSSYNSPLHF
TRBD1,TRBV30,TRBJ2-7,CAWLTGPGSEQYF
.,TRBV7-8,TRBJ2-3,CASSLDVRGTDTQYF
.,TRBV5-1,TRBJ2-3,CASRQGSTDTQYF
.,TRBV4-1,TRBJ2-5,CASSQGLQETQYF
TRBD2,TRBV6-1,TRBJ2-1,CASSERTSSYNEQFF
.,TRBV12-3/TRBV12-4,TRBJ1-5,CASLGLPSQPQHF
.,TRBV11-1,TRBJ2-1,CASSSTGAEQFF
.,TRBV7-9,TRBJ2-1,CASSPSPLRRLDNEQFF
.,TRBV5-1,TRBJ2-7,CASSLTGYEQYF
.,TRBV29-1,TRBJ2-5,CSVEGTPRETQYF
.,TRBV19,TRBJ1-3,CASRDSSSGNTIYF
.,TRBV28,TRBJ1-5,CASSFIEGHLNQPQHF
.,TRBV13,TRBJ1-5,CASSLGGGDQPQHF
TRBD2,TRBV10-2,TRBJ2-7,CASSDGTSVSYEQYF
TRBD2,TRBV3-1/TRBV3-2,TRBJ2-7,CASSQGLAGLLSEQYF
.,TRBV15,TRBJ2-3,CATSRAYGTDTQYF
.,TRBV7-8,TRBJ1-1,CASSLVKNTEAFF
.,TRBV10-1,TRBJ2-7,CASSEAAGSEQYF
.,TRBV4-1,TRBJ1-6,CASSPAGGGGSYNSPLHF
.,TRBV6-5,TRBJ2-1,CASMILGTSQFF